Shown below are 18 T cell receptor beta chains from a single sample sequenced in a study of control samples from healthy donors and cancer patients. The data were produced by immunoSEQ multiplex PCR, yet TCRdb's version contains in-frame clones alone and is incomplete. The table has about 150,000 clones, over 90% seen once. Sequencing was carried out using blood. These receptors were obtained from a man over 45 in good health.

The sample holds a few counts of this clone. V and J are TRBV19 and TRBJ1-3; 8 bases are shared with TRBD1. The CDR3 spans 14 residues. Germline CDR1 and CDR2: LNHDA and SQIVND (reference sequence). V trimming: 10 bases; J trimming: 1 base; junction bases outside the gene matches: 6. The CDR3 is CAIGDRGSGNTIYF. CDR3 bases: TGTGCCATTGGTGACAGGGGATCTGGAAACACCATATATTTT.

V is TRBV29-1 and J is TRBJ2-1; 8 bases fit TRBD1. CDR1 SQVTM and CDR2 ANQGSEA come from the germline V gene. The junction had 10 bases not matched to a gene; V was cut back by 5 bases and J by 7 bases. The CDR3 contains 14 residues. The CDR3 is CSVYPTGEANEQFF. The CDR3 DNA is TGCAGCGTTTACCCGACAGGGGAGGCGAATGAGCAGTTCTTC.

CDR3 DNA sequence: TGTGCCAGCAGCCGCGATAGGCCCCTCTCTGGGGCCAACGTCCTGACTTTC. As protein: CASSRDRPLSGANVLTF. This chain connects TRBV3-1 (or the pseudogene TRBV3-2) to TRBJ2-6; D is unclear. Trimming shortened V by 4 bases and J by 0 bases, and 13 bases separated the two germline ends. The CDR3 length is 17 residues. Germline CDR1 LGHDT, CDR2 YNNKEL (reference sequence).

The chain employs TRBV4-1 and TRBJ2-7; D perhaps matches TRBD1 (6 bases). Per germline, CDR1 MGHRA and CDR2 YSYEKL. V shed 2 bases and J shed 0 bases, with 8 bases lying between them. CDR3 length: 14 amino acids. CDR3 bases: TGCGCCAGCAGCCAAAGGGGGAACTCCTACGAGCAGTACTTC. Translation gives CASSQRGNSYEQYF.

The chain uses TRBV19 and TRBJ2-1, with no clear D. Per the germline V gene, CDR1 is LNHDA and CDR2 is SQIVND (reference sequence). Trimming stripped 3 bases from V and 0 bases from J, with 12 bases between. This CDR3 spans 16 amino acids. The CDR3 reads CASSILRASSYNEQFF. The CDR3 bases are TGTGCCAGTAGTATCTTACGGGCAAGCTCCTACAATGAGCAGTTCTTC.

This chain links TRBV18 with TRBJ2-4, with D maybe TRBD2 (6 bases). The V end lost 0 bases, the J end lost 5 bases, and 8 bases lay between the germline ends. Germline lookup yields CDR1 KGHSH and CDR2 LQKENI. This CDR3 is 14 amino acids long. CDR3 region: CASSPPSGENIQYF. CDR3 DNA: TGTGCCAGCTCACCACCGTCGGGAGAAAACATTCAGTACTTC.

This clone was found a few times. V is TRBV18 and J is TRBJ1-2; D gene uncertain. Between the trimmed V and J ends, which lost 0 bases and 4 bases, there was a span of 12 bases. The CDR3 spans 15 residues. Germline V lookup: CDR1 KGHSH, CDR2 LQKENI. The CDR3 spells CASSPPRPTGYGYTF. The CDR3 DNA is TGTGCCAGCTCACCACCAAGGCCAACCGGCTATGGCTACACCTTC.

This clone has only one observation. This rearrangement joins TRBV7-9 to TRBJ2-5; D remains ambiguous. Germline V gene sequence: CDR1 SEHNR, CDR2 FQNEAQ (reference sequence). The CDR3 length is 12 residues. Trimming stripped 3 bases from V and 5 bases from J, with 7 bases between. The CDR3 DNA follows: TGTGCCAGCAGCTTTGGATTTGAGACCCAGTACTTC. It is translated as CASSFGFETQYF. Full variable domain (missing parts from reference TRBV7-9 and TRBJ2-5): DTGVSQNPRHKITKRGQNVTFRCDPISEHNRLYWYRQTLGQGPEFLTYFQNEAQLEKSRLLSDRFSAERPKGSFSTLEIQRTEQGDSAMYLCASSFGFETQYFGPGTRLLVL.

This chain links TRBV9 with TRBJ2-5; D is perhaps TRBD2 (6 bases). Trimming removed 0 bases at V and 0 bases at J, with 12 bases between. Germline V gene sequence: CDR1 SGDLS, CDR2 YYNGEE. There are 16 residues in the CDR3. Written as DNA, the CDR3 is TGTGCCAGCAGCGTAGGGAGGGCTTGGTACCAAGAGACCCAGTACTTC. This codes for CASSVGRAWYQETQYF.

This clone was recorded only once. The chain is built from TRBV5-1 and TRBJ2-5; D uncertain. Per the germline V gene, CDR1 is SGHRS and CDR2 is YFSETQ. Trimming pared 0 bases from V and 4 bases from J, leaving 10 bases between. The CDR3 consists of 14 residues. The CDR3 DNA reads TGCGCCAGCAGCTTGGTAGGTCGGGCAGAGACCCAGTACTTC. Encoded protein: CASSLVGRAETQYF.

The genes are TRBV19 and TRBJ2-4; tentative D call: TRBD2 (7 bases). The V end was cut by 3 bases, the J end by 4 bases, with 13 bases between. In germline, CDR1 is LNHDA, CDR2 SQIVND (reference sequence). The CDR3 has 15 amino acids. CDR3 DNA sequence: TGTGCCAGTAGTATCCCAGGGGAGGGGAAAAACATTCAGTACTTC. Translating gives CASSIPGEGKNIQYF.

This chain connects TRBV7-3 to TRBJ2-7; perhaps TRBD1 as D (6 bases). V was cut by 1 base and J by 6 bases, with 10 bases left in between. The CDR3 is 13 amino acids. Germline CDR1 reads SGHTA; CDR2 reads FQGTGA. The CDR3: CASSLRRGGEQYF. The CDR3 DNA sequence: TGTGCCAGCAGCTTAAGAAGAGGGGGCGAGCAGTACTTC.

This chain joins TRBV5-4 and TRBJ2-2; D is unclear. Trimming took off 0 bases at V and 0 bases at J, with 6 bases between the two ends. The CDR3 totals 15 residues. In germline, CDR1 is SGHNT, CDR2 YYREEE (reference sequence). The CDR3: CASSLGQSNTGELFF. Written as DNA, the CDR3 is TGTGCCAGCAGCTTGGGACAATCGAACACCGGGGAGCTGTTTTTT.

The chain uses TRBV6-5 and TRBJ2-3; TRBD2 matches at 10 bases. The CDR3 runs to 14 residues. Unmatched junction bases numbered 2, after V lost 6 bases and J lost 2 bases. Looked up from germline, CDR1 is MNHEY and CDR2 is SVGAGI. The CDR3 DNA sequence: TGTGCCAGCAGACTAGCGGGACTCACAGATACGCAGTATTTT. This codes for CASRLAGLTDTQYF.

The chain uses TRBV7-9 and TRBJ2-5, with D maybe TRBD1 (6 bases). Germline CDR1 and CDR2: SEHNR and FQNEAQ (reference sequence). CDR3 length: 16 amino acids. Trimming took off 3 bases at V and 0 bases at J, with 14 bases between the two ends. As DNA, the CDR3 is TGTGCCAGCAGCTTGGGTGGCAGGGGCTACCAAGAGACCCAGTACTTC. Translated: CASSLGGRGYQETQYF. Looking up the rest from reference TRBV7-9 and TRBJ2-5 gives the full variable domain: DTGVSQNPRHKITKRGQNVTFRCDPISEHNRLYWYRQTLGQGPEFLTYFQNEAQLEKSRLLSDRFSAERPKGSFSTLEIQRTEQGDSAMYLCASSLGGRGYQETQYFGPGTRLLVL.

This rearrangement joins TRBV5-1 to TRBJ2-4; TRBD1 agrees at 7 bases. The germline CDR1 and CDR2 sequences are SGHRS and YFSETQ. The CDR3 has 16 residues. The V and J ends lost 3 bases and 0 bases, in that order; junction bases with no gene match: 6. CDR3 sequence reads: CASSSDRRLAKNIQYF. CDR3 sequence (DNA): TGCGCCAGCAGCTCGGACAGGCGTCTAGCCAAAAACATTCAGTACTTC.

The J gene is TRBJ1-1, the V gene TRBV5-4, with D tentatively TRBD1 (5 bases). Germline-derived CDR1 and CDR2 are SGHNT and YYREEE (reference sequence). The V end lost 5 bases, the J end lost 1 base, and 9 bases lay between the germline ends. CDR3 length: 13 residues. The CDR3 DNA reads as TGTGCCAGCAGTTTTGGGGGGAACACTGAAGCTTTCTTT. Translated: CASSFGGNTEAFF. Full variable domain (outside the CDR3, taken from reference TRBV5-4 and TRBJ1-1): ETGVTQSPTHLIKTRGQQVTLRCSSQSGHNTVSWYQQALGQGPQFIFQYYREEENGRGNFPPRFSGLQFPNYSSELNVNALELDDSALYLCASSFGGNTEAFFGQGTRLTVV.

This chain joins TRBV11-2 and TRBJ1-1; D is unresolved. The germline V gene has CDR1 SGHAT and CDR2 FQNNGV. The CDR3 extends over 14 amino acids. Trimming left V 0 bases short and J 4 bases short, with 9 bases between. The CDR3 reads CASSLDLGSTEAFF. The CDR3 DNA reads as TGTGCCAGCAGCTTAGATCTTGGGAGCACTGAAGCTTTCTTT.